The 14 T cell receptor beta chains below come from one sample, sequenced in a study of cytomegalovirus exposure and HLA in healthy donors. The PCR contained 60 Vbeta and 13 Jbeta primers. The repertoire was sequenced with immunoSEQ multiplex PCR; TCRdb's copy has only in-frame clones and lacks some. The sample gives about 130,000 clones, roughly 70% of which show up once; 6% to 8% is in the top ten. Sequenced input: PBMCs. The receptors derive from a man aged 35-49 years in good health and CMV-seropositive.

This clone came up once. V and J are TRBV6-1 and TRBJ2-1; maybe TRBD1 (6 bases). The germline V gene has CDR1 MNHNS and CDR2 SASEGT. V shed 4 bases and J shed 6 bases, with 10 bases lying between them. This CDR3 contains 13 residues. In nucleotides, the CDR3 is TGTGCCAGCAGTGTACGAGGGGGCAATGAGCAGTTCTTC. Protein sequence: CASSVRGGNEQFF.

The chain employs TRBV7-2 and TRBJ1-2; D might be TRBD1 (5 bases). CDR3 size: 14 residues. Germline V gives CDR1 SGHTA, CDR2 FQGNSA. Trimming shortened V by 0 bases and J by 3 bases, and 8 bases separated the two germline ends. The CDR3 protein is CASSLAQGYYGYTF. In nucleotides, the CDR3 is TGTGCCAGCAGCTTAGCTCAGGGCTACTATGGCTACACCTTC. Together with reference TRBV7-2 and TRBJ1-2, the CDR3 gives the full variable domain: GAGVSQSPSNKVTEKGKDVELRCDPISGHTALYWYRQSLGQGLEFLIYFQGNSAPDKSGLPSDRFSAERTGGSVSTLTIQRTQQEDSAVYLCASSLAQGYYGYTFGSGTRLTVV.

V usage is TRBV11-3 and J usage is TRBJ2-1; 7 bases are a match to TRBD2. The trim removed 2 bases at V and 4 bases at J, leaving 5 bases unmatched. The CDR3 runs 15 residues. The germline V gene encodes CDR1 SGHNT and CDR2 YENEEA. CDR3 DNA sequence: TGTGCCAGCAGCTTAACCCGGGAGGTTTACAATGAGCAGTTCTTC. Encoded protein: CASSLTREVYNEQFF.

The chain uses TRBV6-4 and TRBJ2-1; D is unclear. The CDR3 length is 13 residues. Germline CDR1 and CDR2: MRHNA and SNTAGT. Trimming pared 4 bases from V and 4 bases from J, leaving 8 bases between. CDR3 in DNA: TGTGCCAGCAGTGTTAGTCTTTACAATGAGCAGTTCTTC. Translating it yields CASSVSLYNEQFF.

V is TRBV19 and J is TRBJ2-1; 8 bases match TRBD2. V was pared by 5 bases and J by 4 bases, with 13 bases of the junction left unmatched. Germline CDR1 is LNHDA and CDR2 is SQIVND (reference sequence). This CDR3 is built from 17 residues. In DNA, the CDR3 is TGTGCCAGTAGTCCCCCGTGGGGTAGCGGGACGTACAATGAGCAGTTCTTC. Encoded protein: CASSPPWGSGTYNEQFF.

This clone occurred a few times. V gene TRBV10-3 combines with J gene TRBJ2-2; 7 bases agree with TRBD1. From germline, CDR1 is ENHRY and CDR2 SYGVKD. CDR3 length: 14 residues. V shed 9 bases and J 2 bases; nucleotides not matched to a gene: 6. DNA of the CDR3: TGTGCCATAGGACAGGACATAAACACCGGGGAGCTGTTTTTT. It translates to CAIGQDINTGELFF.

V and J are TRBV19 and TRBJ2-7; 10 positions agree with TRBD2. The V gene's germline CDR1 is LNHDA and CDR2 SQIVND (reference sequence). J was trimmed by 2 bases and V by 2 bases; bases with no gene match: 3. This CDR3 comprises 15 residues. The CDR3, as DNA: TGTGCCAGTAGTATATTCGGACTAGCGGCCTACGAGCAGTACTTC. Protein: CASSIFGLAAYEQYF.

CDR3 in DNA: TGTGCCAGTAGACAGGGACGGGAGCAGTTCTTC. Protein: CASRQGREQFF. This sequence joins TRBV19 and TRBJ2-1; D perhaps matches TRBD1 (6 bases). CDR1 and CDR2 from the germline V gene are LNHDA and SQIVND (reference sequence). CDR3 size: 11 residues. Trimming shortened V by 6 bases and J by 10 bases, and 10 bases separated the two germline ends.

The chain uses TRBV5-1 and TRBJ2-1; the D is unclear. This CDR3 has 18 amino acids. Germline V lookup: CDR1 SGHRS, CDR2 YFSETQ. V lost 1 base and J 4 bases, leaving 21 bases between the germline ends. The CDR3 DNA follows: TGCGCCAGCAGCTTGAATGCGGCGAGTCGTGGTCAATACAATGAGCAGTTCTTC. Translated: CASSLNAASRGQYNEQFF.

The V call is TRBV28, the J call TRBJ2-5; 8 bases are a match to TRBD2. This CDR3 has 13 residues. The V and J ends lost 8 bases and 4 bases, in that order; junction bases with no gene match: 6. Per germline, CDR1 MDHEN and CDR2 SYDVKM. The CDR3 loop is CASGRSGRETQYF. The CDR3 nucleotides are TGTGCCAGCGGTCGAAGCGGGAGAGAGACCCAGTACTTC.

V usage is TRBV29-1 and J usage is TRBJ2-5; maybe TRBD2 (6 bases). The V and J ends lost 7 bases and 5 bases respectively, with 17 bases between them. The CDR3 sequence is 13 residues long. Per germline, CDR1 SQVTM and CDR2 ANQGSEA. CDR3 DNA sequence: TGCAGCGCCCCATCGGAGGGTGCGGAGACCCAGTACTTC. It codes for CSAPSEGAETQYF.

In this sample, this clone turned up a few times. The rearrangement links TRBV9 to TRBJ2-7; 10 positions agree with TRBD1. From germline, CDR1 is SGDLS and CDR2 YYNGEE. The CDR3 sequence is 16 residues long. With V trimmed by 3 bases and J by 4 bases, 10 bases remained unmatched. The CDR3 bases are TGTGCCAGCAGCGAACTCGCGGGACAGGGGAAGTACGAGCAGTACTTC. It encodes CASSELAGQGKYEQYF. Drawing the rest from reference TRBV9 and TRBJ2-7, the complete variable domain is DSGVTQTPKHLITATGQRVTLRCSPRSGDLSVYWYQQSLDQGLQFLIQYYNGEERAKGNILERFSAQQFPDLHSELNLSSLELGDSALYFCASSELAGQGKYEQYFGPGTRLTVT.

This clone was observed a handful of times. V is TRBV5-1 and J is TRBJ2-5, with 8 bases that match TRBD2. J gave up 5 bases and V 4 bases, and 13 bases lay outside the gene matches. CDR3 size: 16 residues. Germline loops: CDR1 SGHRS, CDR2 YFSETQ. The CDR3, as DNA: TGCGCCAGCAGCCGGATGGAGCGGGAGTTGAGGGAGACCCAGTACTTC. Protein product: CASSRMERELRETQYF.

The chain joins TRBV21-1 to TRBJ2-4; TRBD2, the table's D call, lacks a check against the DNA. TRBV21-1 is labeled a pseudogene. This CDR3 contains 13 residues. The CDR3 sequence is CASGGRTKNIQYF. As DNA, the CDR3 is TGTGCCAGCGGAGGGAGGACCAAAAACATTCAGTACTTC.